Listed here are 11 T cell receptor beta chains from one sample, sequenced in a study of CD8+ T cells in alopecia areata. Treatment of the sample: oral pan-JAK inhibitor, 5-10 mg twice daily. Extracted from the samples, RNA was reverse transcribed into cDNA to serve as the sequencing template. The protocol was immunoSEQ multiplex PCR, while the TCRdb copy is restricted to in-frame clones and leaves out a portion. The sample consists of about 210,000 clones, around three fifths of them appearing once. Here the sequenced sample was CD4+ T cells sorted from blood, taken at week 4, from a patient treated with tofacitinib. Every receptor here comes from a human donor with alopecia areata.

This sequence joins TRBV7-9 and TRBJ2-1; D uncertain. This CDR3 contains 12 residues. Germline V gene lookup returns CDR1 SEHNR and CDR2 FQNEAQ (reference sequence). With 5 bases removed from V and 4 bases from J, the gap between germline ends came to 6 bases. The CDR3 loop reads CASSHQYNEQFF. DNA of the CDR3: TGTGCCAGCAGCCACCAATACAATGAGCAGTTCTTC.

CDR3 DNA sequence: TGTGCCAGCGGGGACAGGCCGCAGCAACCGTTCTTC. As protein: CASGDRPQQPFF. This chain joins TRBV11-3 and TRBJ2-1, with 8 bases lining up with TRBD1. CDR1 and CDR2 from the germline V gene are SGHNT and YENEEA. CDR3 length equals 12 residues. With V trimmed by 8 bases and J by 15 bases, 12 bases remained unmatched.

V is TRBV13 and J is TRBJ2-5; no definite D call. V lost 6 bases and J lost 5, with 16 bases in between. Germline V gene lookup returns CDR1 PRHDT and CDR2 FYEKMQ (reference sequence). The CDR3 runs to 14 residues. The CDR3 nucleotides are TGTGCCAGCAGGGGTAGAACGTCTTCTGAGACCCAGTACTTC. It translates to CASRGRTSSETQYF.

This CDR3 is CATSRLGQGRPDTQYF. CDR3 coding DNA: TGTGCCACCAGCAGACTGGGACAGGGACGCCCAGATACGCAGTATTTT. This sequence joins TRBV15 and TRBJ2-3; 9 nucleotides line up with TRBD1. Germline loops: CDR1 LNHNV, CDR2 YYDKDF (reference sequence). Trimming at V came to 2 bases and at J to 4 bases, leaving 7 bases not matched to a gene. There are 16 residues in the CDR3. Drawing the rest from reference TRBV15 and TRBJ2-3, the complete variable domain is DAMVIQNPRYQVTQFGKPVTLSCSQTLNHNVMYWYQQKSSQAPKLLFHYYDKDFNNEADTPDNFQSRRPNTSFCFLDIRSPGLGDTAMYLCATSRLGQGRPDTQYFGPGTRLTVL.

This clone was counted between two and nine times. The rearrangement links TRBV18 to TRBJ2-3; TRBD2 matches at 11 bases. After removal of 6 bases from V and 2 bases from J, the junction contained 4 bases not matched to a gene. This CDR3 is 15 amino acids long. Germline CDR1 is KGHSH and CDR2 is LQKENI. This CDR3 is CASSPTSGVTDTQYF. The CDR3 DNA follows: TGTGCCAGCTCGCCGACTAGCGGGGTCACAGATACGCAGTATTTT.

Note on this clone: Its ends do not fully match the called genes, so a read error is possible. This chain uses TRBV5-4 with TRBJ2-5, with 7 bases that match TRBD2. The CDR3 covers 17 residues. Germline V gene lookup returns CDR1 SGHNT and CDR2 YYREEE (reference sequence). CDR3 nucleotides: TGTGCCAGCAACTTGGGAGGAGCTAGCGGATCCCAAGAGACCCAGTACTTC. Residues: CASNLGGASGSQETQYF.

This clone came up a few times. V and J are TRBV2 and TRBJ2-1, with 14 bases matching TRBD2. The CDR3 is 18 amino acids. V lost 6 bases, J lost 0 bases, and 7 bases stayed unmatched. Germline V gene sequence: CDR1 SNHLY, CDR2 FYNNEI. The CDR3 here is CASRAGTSGGSSYNEQFF. In nucleotides, the CDR3 is TGTGCCAGCAGAGCCGGGACTAGCGGGGGCAGCTCCTACAATGAGCAGTTCTTC.

The rearrangement links TRBV29-1 to TRBJ1-5, with D uncertain. V was cut by 6 bases and J by 0 bases, with 9 bases left in between. This CDR3 has 13 residues. The V gene's germline CDR1 is SQVTM and CDR2 ANQGSEA. Here the CDR3 DNA reads TGCAGCGTAATAGCGGCTAGCAATCAGCCCCAGCATTTT. It translates to CSVIAASNQPQHF.

The J gene is TRBJ2-7, the V gene TRBV25-1, with D perhaps matching TRBD1 (6 bases). The V end lost 6 bases, the J end lost 4 bases, and 10 bases lay between the germline ends. This CDR3 spans 12 amino acids. Germline V gene sequence: CDR1 MGHDK, CDR2 SYGVNS. The CDR3 here is CASRNRAYEQYF. For the CDR3, the DNA is TGTGCCAGCAGGAACAGGGCTTACGAGCAGTACTTC.

V usage is TRBV30 and J usage is TRBJ1-4; D gene uncertain. V was shortened by 0 bases and J by 7 bases, with 21 bases between the two germline ends. The CDR3 contains 17 residues. The germline gives CDR1 GTSNPN, CDR2 SVGIG (reference sequence). The CDR3 loop is CAWSVNVLQLRSEKLFF. In DNA form, the CDR3 reads TGTGCCTGGAGTGTAAACGTCCTCCAATTAAGAAGTGAAAAACTGTTTTTT.

This clone was recorded a few times. This sequence joins TRBV19 and TRBJ2-4; D unresolved. The V gene lost 5 bases and the J gene lost 5 bases, with 13 bases spanning the gap. CDR1 and CDR2 (germline): LNHDA, SQIVND (reference sequence). CDR3 length: 14 amino acids. The CDR3 coding sequence is TGTGCCAGTAGTGATCGCTTGACGGAAAACATTCAGTACTTC. Amino acid sequence: CASSDRLTENIQYF.